Given below is one T cell receptor (beta chain) in context. These data are taken from a study of beta chain features in type 1 diabetes. At the level of the study: Roughly 110,000,000 sorted cells were examined across all samples.

V was pared by 6 bases and J by 5 bases, with 13 bases between. The CDR3 sequence is 13 residues long. Germline V CDR1 and CDR2: MDHEN, SYDVKM. Sorting that relied on CD45RO/CCR7/CD25/CD127/CD95/CD27 yielded CD4+ naive, central memory, regulatory and stem cell-like memory cells. Once sorted, every population was more than 95% pure. Expressed TCRB transcripts got sequenced, as all isolated RNA was reverse transcribed. The data were produced by immunoSEQ multiplex PCR, yet TCRdb's version contains in-frame clones alone and is incomplete. The table lists approximately 400,000 clones, roughly 15% of them singletons, with about 0.02% in the top ten.

The sequenced sample consisted of naive CD4+ T cells from blood. The receptor's source is a woman in her late teens or twenties in good health. The genes are TRBV28 and TRBJ1-2; TRBD1 might be the D (6 bases). The DNA of the CDR3 is TGTGCCAGCAGGAAGAGCAGGGGATATGGCTACACCTTC. Its translation is CASRKSRGYGYTF.